This T cell receptor beta chain is from a study of shared clonotypes between healthy human individuals. Study results and caveats: Limited genetic and exposure-history diversity came from having few donors. Non-shared clonotypes had lower generation probabilities than clonotypes shared by all four sorted-subset donors. Sampling used blood alone; tissue repertoires probably differ.

Terminally differentiated effector memory CD45RA+ cells were excluded from the naive CD8 cells, which were CD45RO-negative and positively selected for CCR7. As concerns this clone: What it binds is unknown.

The germline V gene encodes CDR1 LNHDA and CDR2 SQIVND (reference sequence). There are 16 residues in the CDR3. With 5 bases removed from V and 2 bases from J, the gap between germline ends came to 16 bases. Replicate PCRs from sorted subsets contained around 200 ng DNA, which is 31,000 or so T cell genomes. Clones were sequenced by immunoSEQ multiplex PCR, and TCRdb holds only the in-frame ones, with some missing. The table has some 2.1 million clones, around 93% seen once. The material sequenced was naive CD8+ T cells from PBMCs. The rearrangement uses TRBV19 and TRBJ2-1, with a weak D call TRBD2 (5 bases). The TCR comes from a man aged 18 to 30 in good health. Some clones in this sample may be carry-over from other donors' samples. As DNA, the CDR3 is TGTGCCAGTAGTTTCCTGGACTCCCCTCCCTACAATGAGCAGTTCTTC. Its protein is CASSFLDSPPYNEQFF.